The entry that follows covers one T cell receptor (beta chain) sequence. Antigen: not known. A single base separates this from a much larger clone, so it may be a read error. This record belongs to a study of Graves' ophthalmopathy and Graves' hyperthyroidism. For repertoire sequencing, the TCR beta CDR3 regions were amplified from RNA transcripts. Second-round multiplex PCR came after a first-round RT-PCR that employed HTBI primers. TCRdb reanalysed the multiplex PCR reads using MiXCR and keeps one entry per CDR3 protein. Of roughly 700,000 distinct CDR3 sequences listed, 35% to 50% are singletons. Regarding the study as a whole: Classification of ophthalmopathy versus stable hyperthyroidism by a 13-signature model yielded around 90% sensitivity and 65% to 83% specificity.

CDR1 and CDR2 from the germline V gene are WSHSY and SAAADI. Deletions cut 3 bases from V and 11 bases from J, with 17 bases between. CDR3 length: 15 amino acids. Ophthalmopathic donors had moderate-to-severe activity, CAS ≥3 and NOSPECS ≥4, with disease that had lasted under 3 months. As the starting material, 8 to 10 ml of fresh peripheral blood yielded the PBMCs. The material sequenced was peripheral blood. The origin of this receptor is an adult man with Graves' ophthalmopathy. The chain combines TRBV10-2 with TRBJ1-6, with TRBD1 as a possible D gene (6 bases). CDR3 loop: CASSDLGGFGAPLHF. CDR3 nucleotides: TGCGCCAGCAGTGACCTAGGGGGTTTCGGGGCACCCCTCCACTTT.